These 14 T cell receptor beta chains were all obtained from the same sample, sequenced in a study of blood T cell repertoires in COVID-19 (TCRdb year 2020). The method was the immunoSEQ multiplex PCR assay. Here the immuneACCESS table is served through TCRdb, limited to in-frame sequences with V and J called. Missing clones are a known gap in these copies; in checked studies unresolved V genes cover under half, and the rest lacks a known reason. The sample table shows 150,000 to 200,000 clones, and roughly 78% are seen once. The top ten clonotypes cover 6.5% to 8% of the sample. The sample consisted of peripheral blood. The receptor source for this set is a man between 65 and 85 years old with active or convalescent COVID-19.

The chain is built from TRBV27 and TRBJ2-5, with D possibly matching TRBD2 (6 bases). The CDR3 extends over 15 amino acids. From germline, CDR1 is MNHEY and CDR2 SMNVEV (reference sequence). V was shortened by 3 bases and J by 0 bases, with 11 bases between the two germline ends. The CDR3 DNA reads TGTGCCAGCAGTTTGGGCGGGGCGTACCAAGAGACCCAGTACTTC. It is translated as CASSLGGAYQETQYF.

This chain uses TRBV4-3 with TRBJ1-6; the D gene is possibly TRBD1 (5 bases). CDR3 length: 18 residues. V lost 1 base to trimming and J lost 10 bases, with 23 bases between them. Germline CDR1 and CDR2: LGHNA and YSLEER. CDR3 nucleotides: TGCGCCAGCAGCCAAGGCGGGCACTCGGGGGGATACAAGTCACCCCTCCACTTT. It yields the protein CASSQGGHSGGYKSPLHF.

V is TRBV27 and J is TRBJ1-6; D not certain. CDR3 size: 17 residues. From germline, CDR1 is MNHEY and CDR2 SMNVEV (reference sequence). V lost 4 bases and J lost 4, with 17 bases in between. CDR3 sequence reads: CASSSFTPGLYNSPLHF. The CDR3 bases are TGTGCCAGCAGTTCATTTACCCCAGGTCTTTATAATTCACCCCTCCACTTT.

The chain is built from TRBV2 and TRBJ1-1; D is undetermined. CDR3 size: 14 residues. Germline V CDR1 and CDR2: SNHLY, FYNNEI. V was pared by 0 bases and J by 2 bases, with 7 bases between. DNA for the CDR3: TGTGCCAGCAGTGAAGCGCTACCAAACACTGAAGCTTTCTTT. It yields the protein CASSEALPNTEAFF.

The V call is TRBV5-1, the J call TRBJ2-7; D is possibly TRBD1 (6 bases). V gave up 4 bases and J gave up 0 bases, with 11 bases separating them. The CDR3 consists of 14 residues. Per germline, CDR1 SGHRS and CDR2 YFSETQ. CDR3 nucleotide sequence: TGCGCCAGCAGCCTTCGCAGGGGCTCCTACGAGCAGTACTTC. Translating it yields CASSLRRGSYEQYF.

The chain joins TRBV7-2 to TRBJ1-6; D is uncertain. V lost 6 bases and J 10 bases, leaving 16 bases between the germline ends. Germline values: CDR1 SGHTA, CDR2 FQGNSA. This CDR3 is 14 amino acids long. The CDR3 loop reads CASRAGIEGSPLHF. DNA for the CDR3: TGTGCCAGCAGGGCCGGGATCGAGGGATCACCCCTCCACTTT.

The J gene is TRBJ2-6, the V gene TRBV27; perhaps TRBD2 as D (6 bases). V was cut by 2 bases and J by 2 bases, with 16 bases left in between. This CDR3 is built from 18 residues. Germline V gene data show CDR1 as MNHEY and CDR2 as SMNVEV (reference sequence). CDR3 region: CASSLRVGGIAGANVLTF. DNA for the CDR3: TGTGCCAGCAGTTTAAGGGTGGGCGGGATCGCTGGGGCCAACGTCCTGACTTTC. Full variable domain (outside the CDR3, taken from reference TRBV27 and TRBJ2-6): EAQVTQNPRYLITVTGKKLTVTCSQNMNHEYMSWYRQDPGLGLRQIYYSMNVEVTDKGDVPEGYKVSRKEKRNFPLILESPSPNQTSLYFCASSLRVGGIAGANVLTFGAGSRLTVL.

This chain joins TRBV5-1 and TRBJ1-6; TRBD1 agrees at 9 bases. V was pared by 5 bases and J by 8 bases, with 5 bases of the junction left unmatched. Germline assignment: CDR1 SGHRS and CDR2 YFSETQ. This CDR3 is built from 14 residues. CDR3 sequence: CASREQGADSPLHF. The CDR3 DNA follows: TGCGCCAGCAGGGAACAGGGGGCGGATTCACCCCTCCACTTT.

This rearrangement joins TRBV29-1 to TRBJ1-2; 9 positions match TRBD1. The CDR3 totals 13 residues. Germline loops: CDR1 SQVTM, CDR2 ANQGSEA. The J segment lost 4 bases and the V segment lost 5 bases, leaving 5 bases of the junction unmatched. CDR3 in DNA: TGCAGCGTTTCCCGGGACAGGGCCTATGGCTACACCTTC. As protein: CSVSRDRAYGYTF.

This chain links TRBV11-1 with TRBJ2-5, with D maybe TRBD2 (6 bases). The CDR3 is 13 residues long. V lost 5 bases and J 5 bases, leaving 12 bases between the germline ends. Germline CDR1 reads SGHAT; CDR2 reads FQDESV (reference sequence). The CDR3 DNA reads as TGTGCCAGCAGCGGGGGGAACTTGGAGACCCAGTACTTC. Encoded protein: CASSGGNLETQYF. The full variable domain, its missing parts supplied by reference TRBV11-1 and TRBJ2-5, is EAEVAQSPRYKITEKSQAVAFWCDPISGHATLYWYRQILGQGPELLVQFQDESVVDDSQLPKDRFSAERLKGVDSTLKIQPAELGDSAMYLCASSGGNLETQYFGPGTRLLVL.

The CDR3 nucleotides read TGTGCCAGCAGCTGGGGGACAGGGGACTACGAGCAGTACTTC. Amino acids: CASSWGTGDYEQYF. The V call is TRBV5-6, the J call TRBJ2-7; 10 bases are shared with TRBD1. The junction had 3 bases not matched to a gene; V was cut back by 3 bases and J by 3 bases. CDR1 SGHDT and CDR2 YYEEEE come from the germline V gene. The CDR3 totals 14 residues. Full variable domain (rest looked up from reference TRBV5-6 and TRBJ2-7): DAGVTQSPTHLIKTRGQQVTLRCSPKSGHDTVSWYQQALGQGPQFIFQYYEEEERQRGNFPDRFSGHQFPNYSSELNVNALLLGDSALYLCASSWGTGDYEQYFGPGTRLTVT.

The CDR3 DNA is TGTGCCAGCAGCCTCTATAAGATCCTCTCTGGGGCCAACGTCCTGACTTTC. Translated: CASSLYKILSGANVLTF. The chain links TRBV6-2 or TRBV6-3 to TRBJ2-6; unclear D gene. Trimming removed 6 bases from V and 0 bases from J, with 15 bases in between. Germline V gene data show CDR1 as MNHEY and CDR2 as SVGEGT. The CDR3 loop spans 17 amino acids.

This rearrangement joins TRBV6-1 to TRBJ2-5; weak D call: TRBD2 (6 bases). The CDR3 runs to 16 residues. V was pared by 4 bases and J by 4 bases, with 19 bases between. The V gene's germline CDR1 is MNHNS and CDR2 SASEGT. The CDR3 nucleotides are TGTGCCAGCAGTGTGTCCTCGGGACTTGCGGGAGAGACCCAGTACTTC. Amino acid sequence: CASSVSSGLAGETQYF.

Written as DNA, the CDR3 is TGTGCCAGCAGCTTAACTGCGGGGGGCGGCTACGGCTACACCTTC. This translates into CASSLTAGGGYGYTF. This chain uses TRBV5-6 with TRBJ1-2, with D maybe TRBD1 (6 bases). The germline gives CDR1 SGHDT, CDR2 YYEEEE. This CDR3 is 15 amino acids long. V shed 2 bases and J shed 8 bases, with 19 bases lying between them.